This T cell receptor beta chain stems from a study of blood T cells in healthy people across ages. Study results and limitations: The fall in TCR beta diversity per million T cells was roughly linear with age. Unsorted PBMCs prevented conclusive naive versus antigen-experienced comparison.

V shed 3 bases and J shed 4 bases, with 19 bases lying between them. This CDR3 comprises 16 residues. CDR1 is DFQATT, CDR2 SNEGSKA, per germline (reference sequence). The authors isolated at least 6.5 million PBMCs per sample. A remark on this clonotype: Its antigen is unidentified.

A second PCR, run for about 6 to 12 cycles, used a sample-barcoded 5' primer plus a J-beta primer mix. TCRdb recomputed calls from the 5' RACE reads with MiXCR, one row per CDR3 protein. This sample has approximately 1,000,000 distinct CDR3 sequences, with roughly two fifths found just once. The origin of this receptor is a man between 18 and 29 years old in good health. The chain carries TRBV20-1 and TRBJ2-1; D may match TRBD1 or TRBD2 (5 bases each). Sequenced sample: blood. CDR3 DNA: TGCAGTGCTAGTGGACGATGGCAGGGCGGGTACAATGAGCAGTTCTTC. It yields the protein CSASGRWQGGYNEQFF.